This T cell receptor (beta chain) was sequenced for a study of blood T cell repertoires in COVID-19. Study information: From the United States, Italy and Spain came samples of acute and convalescent COVID-19. In each case, the material was cDNA or gDNA derived from T cells, B-cell-depleted T cells, or PBMCs.

Per the original data handling: Cell counts per sample came from amplifying reference gene primers. The method was immunoSEQ multiplex PCR; TCRdb's version includes in-frame clones alone and lacks a portion of them. That table supplies the V and J calls and clone size; D and trimming were determined from the DNA. The data contain 20,000 to 25,000 clones, about nine tenths of them seen just once; the ten biggest clones take up around 10%. CDR1 is SGHDT, CDR2 YYEEEE, per germline. J was trimmed by 6 bases and V by 4 bases; bases with no gene match: 12. The CDR3 sequence is 15 residues long. The V call is TRBV5-6, the J call TRBJ1-2; 7 bases are shared with TRBD1. Material: peripheral blood. The TCR originated in a woman of 80 years or more with active or convalescent COVID-19. The CDR3 protein is CASSQIGTESNGYTF. DNA for the CDR3: TGTGCCAGCAGCCAAATCGGGACAGAGAGTAATGGCTACACCTTC.